The table lists the clone carrying this T cell receptor beta chain with many counts. Its specificity is not known. Amplified regions were TCR beta CDR3 sequences from RNA transcripts. The TCR CDR3 first-round RT-PCR relied on the HTBI primer set. TCRdb called the multiplex PCR reads again in MiXCR, with one record for every CDR3 protein. Of hundreds of thousands of distinct CDR3 sequences in the sample, about 20% were seen once. The CDR3 has 11 amino acids. The germline V and J ends were trimmed by 6 bases and 5 bases, with 6 bases remaining between them. The sample belongs to a study of T cells in Graves' hyperthyroidism and ophthalmopathy. Findings and limits, study-wide: Ophthalmopathy stood apart from stable hyperthyroidism in a 13 V-J model.

The rearrangement joins TRBV12-3 or TRBV12-4 to TRBJ2-3, with no clear D. This clonotype was obtained from a man aged 35 to 55 with Graves' ophthalmopathy. Source material: blood. The CDR3 here is CASRSLDTQYF. CDR3 nucleotides: TGTGCCAGCAGGAGCCTAGATACGCAGTATTTT.